This T cell receptor beta chain was captured in a study of cytomegalovirus exposure and HLA in healthy donors. Study-wide context: Roughly 85 million unique TCRs from HLA-typed donors made up an early data release.

Each of the donors was a healthy bone marrow donor. The primer mix had 60 Vbeta and 13 Jbeta primers. Data came from immunoSEQ multiplex PCR; TCRdb stores just in-frame clones and leaves some out. The specimen's table records over 75,000 clones. The TCR comes from a middle-aged man in good health and CMV-seronegative. Sample: PBMCs.

The CDR3 region has the DNA TGTGCCAGCAGCTTAGATCCCGGCCGGGGGTACACCTTC. Protein: CASSLDPGRGYTF. This chain joins TRBV11-2 and TRBJ1-2; the D gene is possibly TRBD1 (5 bases). The CDR3 covers 13 residues. V shed 0 bases and J shed 11 bases, with 13 bases lying between them. Per germline, CDR1 SGHAT and CDR2 FQNNGV.